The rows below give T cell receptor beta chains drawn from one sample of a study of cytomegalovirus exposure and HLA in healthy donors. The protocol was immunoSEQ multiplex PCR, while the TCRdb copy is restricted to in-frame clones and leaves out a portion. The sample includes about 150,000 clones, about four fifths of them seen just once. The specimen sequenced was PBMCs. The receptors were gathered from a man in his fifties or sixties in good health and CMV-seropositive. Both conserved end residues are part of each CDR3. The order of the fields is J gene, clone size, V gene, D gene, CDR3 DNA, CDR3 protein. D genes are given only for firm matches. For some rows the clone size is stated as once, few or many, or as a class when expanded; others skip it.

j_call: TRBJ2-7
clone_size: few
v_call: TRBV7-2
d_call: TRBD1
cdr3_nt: TGTGCCAGCAGCATAAACTTGGGACAGGGGCCCCACGAGCAGTACTTC
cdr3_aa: CASSINLGQGPHEQYF

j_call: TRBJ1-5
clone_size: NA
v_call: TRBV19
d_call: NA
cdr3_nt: TGTGCCAGTAGTGCGGACAGCTATAGCAATCAGCCCCAGCATTTT
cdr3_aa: CASSADSYSNQPQHF

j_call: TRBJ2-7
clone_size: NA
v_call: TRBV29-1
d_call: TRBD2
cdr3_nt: TGCAGCGCTACGACTAGCGGGAGCCACGAGCAGTACTTC
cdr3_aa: CSATTSGSHEQYF

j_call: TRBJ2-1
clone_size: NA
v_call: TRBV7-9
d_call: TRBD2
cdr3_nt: TGTTCCAGCAGCTTAGTGTCGGGGGGGAATGAGCAGTTCTTC
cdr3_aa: CSSSLVSGGNEQFF

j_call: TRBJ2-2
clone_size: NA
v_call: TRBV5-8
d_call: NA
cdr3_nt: TGTGCCAGCGGAACTTCGGGGGTTGAAAACACCGGGGAGCTGTTTTTT
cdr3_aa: CASGTSGVENTGELFF

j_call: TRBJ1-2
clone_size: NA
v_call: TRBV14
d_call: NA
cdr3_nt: TGTGCCAGCAGCCAAGGTACAGGGCCATTGGACTATGGCTACACCTTC
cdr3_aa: CASSQGTGPLDYGYTF

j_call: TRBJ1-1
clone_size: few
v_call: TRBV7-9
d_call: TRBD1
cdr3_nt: TGTGCCAGCAGACAGCTTCATGCTGGGACAGGGCGAACTGAAGCTTTCTTT
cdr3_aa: CASRQLHAGTGRTEAFF

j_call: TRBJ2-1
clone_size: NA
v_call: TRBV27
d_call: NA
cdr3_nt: TGTGCCAGCAGTCCCCGCGGTGCTAGCCGTTACAATGAGCAGTTCTTC
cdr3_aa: CASSPRGASRYNEQFF

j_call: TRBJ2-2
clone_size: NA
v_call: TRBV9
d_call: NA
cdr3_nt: TGTGCCAGCAGCGTAGTAGGAGAGACCGGGGAGCTGTTTTTT
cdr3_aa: CASSVVGETGELFF

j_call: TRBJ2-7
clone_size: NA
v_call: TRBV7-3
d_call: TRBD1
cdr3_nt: TGTGCCAGCAGCTTTTTCGGGGGACAGGGGACTTACGAGCAGTACTTC
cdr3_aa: CASSFFGGQGTYEQYF

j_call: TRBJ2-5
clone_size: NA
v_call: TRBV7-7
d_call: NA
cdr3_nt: TGTGCTAGCAGCGAGATCCGGGGAGAGACCCAGTACTTC
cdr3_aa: CASSEIRGETQYF

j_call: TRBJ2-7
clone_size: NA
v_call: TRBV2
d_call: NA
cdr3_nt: TGTGCCAGCAAAGGGCCCGCGGGGCGCGACGAGCAGTACTTC
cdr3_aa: CASKGPAGRDEQYF

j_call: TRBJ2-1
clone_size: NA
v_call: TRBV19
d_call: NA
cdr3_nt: TGTGCCAGCGAGCGGAGAGGAGCTTACAATGAGCAGTTCTTC
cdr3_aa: CASERRGAYNEQFF

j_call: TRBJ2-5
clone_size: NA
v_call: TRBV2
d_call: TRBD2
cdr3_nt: TGTGCCAGCAGACCACCAGCGGGAGGGCCTGAAAGAGAGACCCAGTACTTC
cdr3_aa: CASRPPAGGPERETQYF

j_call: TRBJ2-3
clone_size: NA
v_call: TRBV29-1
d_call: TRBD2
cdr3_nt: TGCAGCGGCGGACTAGCGGGAGGGCACACAGATACGCAGTATTTT
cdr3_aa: CSGGLAGGHTDTQYF

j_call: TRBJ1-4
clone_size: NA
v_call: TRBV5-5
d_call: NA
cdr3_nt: TGTGCCAGCAGCGTGGCGGATGAAAAACTGTTTTTT
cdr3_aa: CASSVADEKLFF

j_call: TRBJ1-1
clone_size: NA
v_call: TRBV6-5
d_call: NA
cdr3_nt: TGTGCCAGCAGACGCCTTTGGAGGGCGGCTGAAGCTTTCTTT
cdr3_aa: CASRRLWRAAEAFF

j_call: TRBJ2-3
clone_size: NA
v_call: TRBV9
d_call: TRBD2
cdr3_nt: TGTGCCAGCACGCTAGCGGGAGGGACAGATACGCAGTATTTT
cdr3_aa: CASTLAGGTDTQYF

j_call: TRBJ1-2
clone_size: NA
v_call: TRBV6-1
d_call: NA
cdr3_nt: TGTGCCAGCAGTGAGGGGGCCTTCGGGCCTTATGGCTACACCTTC
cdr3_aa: CASSEGAFGPYGYTF

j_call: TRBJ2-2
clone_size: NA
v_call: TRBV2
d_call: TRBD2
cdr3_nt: TGTGCCAGCAGGGTCCTAGCGGGGAACACCGGGGAGCTGTTTTTT
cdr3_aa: CASRVLAGNTGELFF

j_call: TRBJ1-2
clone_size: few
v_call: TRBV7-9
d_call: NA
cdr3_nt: TGTTCCAGCAGCTCCAACCTCAGGACTCCCGGGCACGGCTACACCTTC
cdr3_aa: CSSSSNLRTPGHGYTF

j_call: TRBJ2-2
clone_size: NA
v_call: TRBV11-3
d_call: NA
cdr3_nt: TGTGCCAGCAGCCCGAGCGCGTATGCGAACACCGGGGAGCTGTTTTTT
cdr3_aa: CASSPSAYANTGELFF

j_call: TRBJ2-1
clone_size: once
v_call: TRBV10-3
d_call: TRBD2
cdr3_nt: TGTGCCATCACGGCTAGCGGGAACCTCAATGAGCAGTTCTTC
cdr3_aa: CAITASGNLNEQFF

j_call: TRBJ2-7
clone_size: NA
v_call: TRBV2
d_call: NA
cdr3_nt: TGTGCCAGCAGTGGAGGTTACTCCGGCTACGAGCAGTACTTC
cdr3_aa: CASSGGYSGYEQYF

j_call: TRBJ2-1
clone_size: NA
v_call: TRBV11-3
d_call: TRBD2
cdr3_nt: TGTGCCAGCAGCTTAGGGAGGGCGGGAGCTAGTGAGCAGTTCTTC
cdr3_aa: CASSLGRAGASEQFF

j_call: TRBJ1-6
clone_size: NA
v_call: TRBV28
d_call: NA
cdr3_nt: TGTGCCAGCAGTTTCACAGAATTGTGGAATTCACCCCTCCACTTT
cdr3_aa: CASSFTELWNSPLHF

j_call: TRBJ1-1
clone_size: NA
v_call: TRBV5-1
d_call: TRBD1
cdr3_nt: TGCGCCAGCAGCGGCACAGGGGTGGGGTACACTGAAGCTTTCTTT
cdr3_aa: CASSGTGVGYTEAFF

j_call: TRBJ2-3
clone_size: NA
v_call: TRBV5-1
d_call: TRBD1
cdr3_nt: TGCGCCAGCAGCTCCGGGACAGCTATGGGGTACACAGATACGCAGTATTTT
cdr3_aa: CASSSGTAMGYTDTQYF

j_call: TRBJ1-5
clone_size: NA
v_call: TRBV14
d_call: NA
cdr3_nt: TGTGCCAGCAGCGCAACAGGACACCCAAATCAGCCCCAGCATTTT
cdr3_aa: CASSATGHPNQPQHF

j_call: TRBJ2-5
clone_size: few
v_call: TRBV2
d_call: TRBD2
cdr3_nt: TGTGCCAGCAGGGGAACGGGACTAGCGGGAGGGACCTTTGAGACCCAGTACTTC
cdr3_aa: CASRGTGLAGGTFETQYF

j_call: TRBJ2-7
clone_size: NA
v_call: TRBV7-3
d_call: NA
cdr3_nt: TGTGCCAGCAGCCCCAGCGCCGGGTCTCTAGGCGAGCAGTACTTC
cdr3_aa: CASSPSAGSLGEQYF

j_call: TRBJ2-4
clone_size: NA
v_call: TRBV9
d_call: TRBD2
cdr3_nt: TGTGCCAGCAGCGTAGGGGGGGGTTCCAAAAACATTCAGTACTTC
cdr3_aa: CASSVGGGSKNIQYF

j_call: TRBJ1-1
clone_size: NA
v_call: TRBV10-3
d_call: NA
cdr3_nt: TGTGCCATCACCCCGGGGGTGAGGAACACTGAAGCTTTCTTT
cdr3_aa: CAITPGVRNTEAFF

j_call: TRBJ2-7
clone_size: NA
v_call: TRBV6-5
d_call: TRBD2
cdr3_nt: TGTGCCAGCAGTTCTCTAGCGGGAGGGACCTACGAGCAGTACTTC
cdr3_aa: CASSSLAGGTYEQYF

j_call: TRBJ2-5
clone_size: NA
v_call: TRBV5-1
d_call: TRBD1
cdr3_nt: TGCGCCAGCAGCTCTCTGTGGACAGGGGGCGAGACCCAGTACTTC
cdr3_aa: CASSSLWTGGETQYF

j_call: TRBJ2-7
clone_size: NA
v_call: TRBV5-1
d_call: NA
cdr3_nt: TGCGCCAGCAGGAATTGGCTGGGGCAGAGCTCCTACGAGCAGTACTTC
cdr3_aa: CASRNWLGQSSYEQYF

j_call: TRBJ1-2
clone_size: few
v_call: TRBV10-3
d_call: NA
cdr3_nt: TGTGCCATCAGCAACCGGGGGGATGGCTACACCTTC
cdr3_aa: CAISNRGDGYTF

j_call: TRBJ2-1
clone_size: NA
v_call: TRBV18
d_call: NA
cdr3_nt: TGTGCCAGCTCACCACCCTCTAGTTCGCTGCGGTTCTTC
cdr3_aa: CASSPPSSSLRFF

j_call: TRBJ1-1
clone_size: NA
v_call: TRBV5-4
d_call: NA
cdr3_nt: TGTGCCAGCAGCTTGGTAAGCGGGACCCCTGAAGCTTTCTTT
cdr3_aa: CASSLVSGTPEAFF

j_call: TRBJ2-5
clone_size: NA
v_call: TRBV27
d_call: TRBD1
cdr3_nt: TGTGCCAGCAGTTTATTTGGTGTCGGACAGGGGACACGAGAGACCCAGTACTTC
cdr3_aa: CASSLFGVGQGTRETQYF

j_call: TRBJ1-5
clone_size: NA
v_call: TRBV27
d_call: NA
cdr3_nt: TGTGCCAGCAGTCCAGGCGATGCCCAGGTGGAACCCCAGCATTTT
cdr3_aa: CASSPGDAQVEPQHF

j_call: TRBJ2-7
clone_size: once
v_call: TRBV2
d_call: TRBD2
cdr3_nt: TGTGCCAGCAGGGTGGGGACTAGCGGACCCTACGAGCAGTACTTC
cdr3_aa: CASRVGTSGPYEQYF

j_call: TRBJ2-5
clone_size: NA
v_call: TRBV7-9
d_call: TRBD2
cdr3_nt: TGTGCCAGCAGCTTGTCCTCTAGCGGGCGCACAGAGACCCAGTACTTC
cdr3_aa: CASSLSSSGRTETQYF

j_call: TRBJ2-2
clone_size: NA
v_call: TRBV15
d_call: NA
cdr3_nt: TGTGCCACCAGCAGACGGGGAACCGGGGAGCTGTTTTTT
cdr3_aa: CATSRRGTGELFF

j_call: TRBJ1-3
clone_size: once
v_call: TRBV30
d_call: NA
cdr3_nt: TGTGCCTGGACGGGGAACTCTGGAAACACCATATATTTT
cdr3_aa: CAWTGNSGNTIYF

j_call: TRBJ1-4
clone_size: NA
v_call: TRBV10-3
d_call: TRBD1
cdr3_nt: TGTGCCATCAGTGGACAGGGGGATGAAAAACTGTTTTTT
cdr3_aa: CAISGQGDEKLFF

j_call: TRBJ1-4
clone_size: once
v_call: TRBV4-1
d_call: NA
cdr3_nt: TGCGCCAGCAGCCAATACCACAGGGTTAATGAAAAACTGTTTTTT
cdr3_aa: CASSQYHRVNEKLFF

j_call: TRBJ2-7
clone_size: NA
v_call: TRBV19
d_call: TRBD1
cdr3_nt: TGTGCCAGTAGTAGACAGGGTGCCTACGAGCAGTACTTC
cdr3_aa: CASSRQGAYEQYF

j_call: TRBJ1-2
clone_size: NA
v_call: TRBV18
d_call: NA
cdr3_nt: TGTGCCAGCTCACCACCTGTAGGGGATGGCTACACCTTC
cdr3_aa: CASSPPVGDGYTF

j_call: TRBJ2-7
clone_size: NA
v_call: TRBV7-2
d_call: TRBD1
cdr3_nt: TGTGCCAGCAGCTACCGGACAGGGGCCTACGAGCAGTACTTC
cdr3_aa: CASSYRTGAYEQYF

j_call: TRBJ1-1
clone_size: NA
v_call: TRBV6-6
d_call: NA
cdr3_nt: TGTGCCAGCAGTACCGGGGACTCGCGGACTGAAGCTTTCTTT
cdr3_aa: CASSTGDSRTEAFF

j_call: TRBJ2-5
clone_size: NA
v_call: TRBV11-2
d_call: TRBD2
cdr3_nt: TGTGCCAGCAGCGCCGTACTAGCGGGGTACCAAGAGACCCAGTACTTC
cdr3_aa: CASSAVLAGYQETQYF

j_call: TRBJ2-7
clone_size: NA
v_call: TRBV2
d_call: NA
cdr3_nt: TGTGCCAGCACAAGTCTTATGAGCTCCTACGAGCAGTACTTC
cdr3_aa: CASTSLMSSYEQYF

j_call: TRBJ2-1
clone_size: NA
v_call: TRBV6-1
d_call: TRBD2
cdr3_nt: TGTGCCAGCACCTTCCGGCGGGAGGAGCAGTTCTTC
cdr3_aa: CASTFRREEQFF

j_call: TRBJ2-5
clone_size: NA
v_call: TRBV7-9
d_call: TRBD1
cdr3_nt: TGTTCCAGCAGCTTAGAAGGTGGCAGGGGGCTTCAAGAGACCCAGTACTTC
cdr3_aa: CSSSLEGGRGLQETQYF

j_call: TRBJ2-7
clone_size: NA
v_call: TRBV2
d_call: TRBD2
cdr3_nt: TGTGCCAGCACCGCGGGAGGGAACTACGAGCAGTACTTC
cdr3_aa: CASTAGGNYEQYF

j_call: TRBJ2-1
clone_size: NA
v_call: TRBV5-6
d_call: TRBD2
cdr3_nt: TGTGCCAGCAGCTTGCCAACTAGCGGGCAGTCCAATGAGCAGTTCTTC
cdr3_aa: CASSLPTSGQSNEQFF